This T cell receptor beta chain was sequenced during a study of CD4 T cells in relation to SARS-CoV-2 and coronaviruses. Study-wide background: Convalescent patients had median age about 40 years, range about 21 to 75.

A few counts support this clone. From germline, CDR1 is SGHAT and CDR2 FQNNGV. The CDR3 covers 14 residues. Deletions cut 1 base from V and 6 bases from J, with 12 bases between. Produced via immunoSEQ multiplex PCR; TCRdb's table is partial and in-frame only. The repertoire holds some 11,000 clones, with more than 75% as singletons. Material for sequencing was naive CD4+ T cells from PBMCs. Subset of the sample: naive CD4+ T cells isolated by negative enrichment. This receptor was taken from an adult with COVID-19. The rearrangement uses TRBV11-2 and TRBJ2-5, with D possibly TRBD2 on 5 matching bases. CDR3 DNA sequence: TGTGCCAGCAGCTTAGGAGGGAGTGATAAGACCCAGTACTTC. Its translation: CASSLGGSDKTQYF.